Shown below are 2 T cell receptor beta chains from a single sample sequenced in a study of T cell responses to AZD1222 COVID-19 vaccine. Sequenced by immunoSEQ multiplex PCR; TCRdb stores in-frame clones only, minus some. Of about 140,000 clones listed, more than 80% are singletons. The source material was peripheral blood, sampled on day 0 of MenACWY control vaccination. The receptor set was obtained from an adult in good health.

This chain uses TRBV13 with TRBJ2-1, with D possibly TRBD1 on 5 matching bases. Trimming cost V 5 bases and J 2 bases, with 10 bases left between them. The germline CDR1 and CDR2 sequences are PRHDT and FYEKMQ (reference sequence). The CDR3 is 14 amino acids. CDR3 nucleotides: TGTGCCAGCAGCCTAGAGACAGCCTACAATGAGCAGTTCTTC. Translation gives CASSLETAYNEQFF.

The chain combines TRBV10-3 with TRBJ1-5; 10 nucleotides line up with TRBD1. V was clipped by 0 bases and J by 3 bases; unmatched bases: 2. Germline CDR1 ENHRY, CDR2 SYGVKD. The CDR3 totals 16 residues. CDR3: CAISESGQGYNQPQHF. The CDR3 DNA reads TGTGCCATCAGTGAGTCGGGACAGGGGTACAATCAGCCCCAGCATTTT.